The rows below give T cell receptor beta chains drawn from one sample of a study of blood T cell repertoires in COVID-19. TCRdb's copy holds only in-frame clones and misses some; the assay was immunoSEQ multiplex PCR. This table holds about 300,000 clones, 80% to 95% found once. The sample consisted of peripheral blood. The receptors come from a woman in her 30s with COVID-19, enrolled during active disease. The CDR3 runs from the conserved cysteine through the conserved F or W. D genes are given only for firm matches. Clone size is given for some rows only: seen once, a few or many times, or a class if the clone is expanded.

V gene: TRBV19; J gene: TRBJ1-3; D gene: TRBD1; clone size: NA; CDR3 protein: CASSASTIRPGTGPVSGNTIYF; CDR3 DNA: TGTGCCAGTTCCGCTTCAACCATTCGTCCCGGGACAGGGCCGGTCTCTGGAAACACCATATATTTT
V gene: TRBV7-3; J gene: TRBJ2-1; D gene: NA; clone size: NA; CDR3 protein: CASLAGEWSYNEQFF; CDR3 DNA: TGTGCCAGCTTGGCAGGGGAGTGGTCCTACAATGAGCAGTTCTTC
V gene: TRBV4-3; J gene: TRBJ1-6; D gene: NA; clone size: NA; CDR3 protein: CASSHLLWGGNSPLHF; CDR3 DNA: TGCGCCAGCAGCCATCTCCTTTGGGGGGGCAATTCACCCCTCCACTTT
V gene: TRBV24-1; J gene: TRBJ2-1; D gene: TRBD2; clone size: once; CDR3 protein: CATSDLGAGGHDEQFF; CDR3 DNA: TGTGCCACCAGTGATTTGGGAGCGGGAGGGCACGATGAGCAGTTCTTC
V gene: TRBV7-8; J gene: TRBJ1-5; D gene: TRBD1; clone size: NA; CDR3 protein: CASSLDRWGDRDHQPQHF; CDR3 DNA: TGTGCCAGCAGCTTAGATAGATGGGGGGACAGGGACCATCAGCCCCAGCATTTT
V gene: TRBV28; J gene: TRBJ1-5; D gene: NA; clone size: NA; CDR3 protein: CASSSRQAQPQHF; CDR3 DNA: TGTGCCAGCAGTTCAAGACAGGCCCAGCCCCAGCATTTT
V gene: TRBV5-1; J gene: TRBJ2-7; D gene: NA; clone size: NA; CDR3 protein: CASSLMVSGSSYEQYF; CDR3 DNA: TGCGCCAGCAGCCTGATGGTTAGTGGGAGCTCCTACGAGCAGTACTTC
V gene: TRBV5-4; J gene: TRBJ2-7; D gene: NA; clone size: NA; CDR3 protein: CASSLQGAYEQYF; CDR3 DNA: TGTGCCAGCAGCTTACAGGGTGCCTACGAGCAGTACTTC
V gene: TRBV4-1; J gene: TRBJ2-5; D gene: TRBD2; clone size: NA; CDR3 protein: CASSQDPGTSGETQYF; CDR3 DNA: TGCGCCAGCAGCCAAGATCCCGGGACTAGCGGAGAGACCCAGTACTTC
V gene: TRBV6-6; J gene: TRBJ1-5; D gene: TRBD1; clone size: once; CDR3 protein: CASTDRAGQPQHF; CDR3 DNA: TGTGCCAGCACCGACAGGGCTGGGCAGCCCCAGCATTTT
V gene: TRBV2; J gene: TRBJ1-1; D gene: NA; clone size: NA; CDR3 protein: CASSAFRPGGTEAFF; CDR3 DNA: TGTGCCAGCAGTGCCTTCCGCCCGGGGGGTACTGAAGCTTTCTTT
V gene: TRBV28; J gene: TRBJ1-4; D gene: TRBD1; clone size: NA; CDR3 protein: CASRTIDRGREFF; CDR3 DNA: TGTGCCAGCAGGACAATCGACAGGGGGCGAGAGTTTTTT
V gene: TRBV6-2/TRBV6-3; J gene: TRBJ2-7; D gene: NA; clone size: NA; CDR3 protein: CASSYSTLSGSYEQYF; CDR3 DNA: TGTGCCAGCAGTTACAGTACCCTATCGGGCTCCTACGAGCAGTACTTC
V gene: TRBV25-1; J gene: TRBJ1-3; D gene: NA; clone size: NA; CDR3 protein: CASSELGRGTGNTIYF; CDR3 DNA: TGTGCCAGCAGTGAATTGGGCAGGGGAACTGGAAACACCATATATTTT
V gene: TRBV6-6; J gene: TRBJ2-3; D gene: NA; clone size: NA; CDR3 protein: CASNRQDTDTQYF; CDR3 DNA: TGTGCCAGCAATCGACAGGACACAGATACGCAGTATTTT
V gene: TRBV19; J gene: TRBJ1-5; D gene: TRBD1; clone size: NA; CDR3 protein: CASSIFGQGNQPQHF; CDR3 DNA: TGTGCCAGTAGTATTTTTGGACAGGGGAATCAGCCCCAGCATTTT
V gene: TRBV27; J gene: TRBJ1-1; D gene: NA; clone size: NA; CDR3 protein: CASPSAEAFF; CDR3 DNA: TGTGCCAGCCCCTCGGCTGAAGCTTTCTTT